The 8 T cell receptor beta chains below come from one sample, sequenced in a study of blood T cell repertoires in COVID-19. The assay was immunoSEQ multiplex PCR, and TCRdb's table has in-frame clones only and misses some. The data contain 150,000 to 200,000 clones, over 75% of them singletons. The sequencing input was peripheral blood. The receptor source for this set is a woman older than 75 with acute or convalescent COVID-19.

The CDR3, as DNA: TGTGCCAGCAGCTTATTTGTGGGAGGGCCGGGCAATGAGCAGTTCTTC. Its translation is CASSLFVGGPGNEQFF. This sequence joins TRBV7-9 and TRBJ2-1; 7 nucleotides line up with TRBD2. V shed 2 bases and J 6 bases; nucleotides not matched to a gene: 10. CDR3 size: 16 residues. CDR1 and CDR2 (germline): SEHNR, FQNEAQ (reference sequence).

V gene TRBV7-5 combines with J gene TRBJ2-5; TRBD2 reflects the table's D call only, with no check against the DNA. TRBV7-5 is flagged as a pseudogene. This CDR3 is 14 amino acids long. The CDR3 DNA sequence: TGTGTCAGAAGCTTAACTAGCGAGCAAGAGACCCAGTACTTC. It codes for CVRSLTSEQETQYF.

The chain joins TRBV6-1 to TRBJ1-2; unclear D gene. This CDR3 is built from 16 residues. Looked up from germline, CDR1 is MNHNS and CDR2 is SASEGT. Trimming took off 3 bases at V and 0 bases at J, with 14 bases between the two ends. CDR3 residues: CASSEPGSVANYGYTF. CDR3 DNA: TGTGCCAGCAGTGAGCCGGGATCCGTAGCTAACTATGGCTACACCTTC.

This chain connects TRBV3-1 (or the pseudogene TRBV3-2) to TRBJ1-1; a possible D gene is TRBD1 (5 bases). The germline V gene encodes CDR1 LGHDT and CDR2 YNNKEL (reference sequence). This CDR3 is built from 15 residues. The V gene lost 0 bases and the J gene lost 4 bases, with 12 bases spanning the gap. The CDR3 DNA reads TGTGCCAGCAGCCAAGATTTAAGCGGGGGCACTGAAGCTTTCTTT. Residues: CASSQDLSGGTEAFF.

The chain couples TRBV7-9 to TRBJ2-7; D might be TRBD2 (6 bases). This CDR3 spans 15 amino acids. CDR1 and CDR2 from the germline V gene are SEHNR and FQNEAQ (reference sequence). The V gene lost 5 bases and the J gene lost 5 bases, with 19 bases spanning the gap. CDR3 nucleotide sequence: TGTGCCAGCAGCGCTGGCTTTGGGGAGGAGAACGAGCAGTACTTC. This translates into CASSAGFGEENEQYF.

This chain joins TRBV7-6 and TRBJ1-2; 7 nucleotides align to TRBD1. Germline CDR1 reads SGHVS; CDR2 reads FNYEAQ. V gave up 1 base and J gave up 0 bases; unmatched junction bases: 5. This CDR3 spans 16 amino acids. CDR3 loop: CASSLGAGGTNYGYTF. The CDR3 DNA is TGTGCCAGCAGCTTAGGGGCAGGGGGTACTAACTATGGCTACACCTTC.

The chain combines TRBV9 with TRBJ2-1, with 11 nucleotides matching TRBD2. The germline gives CDR1 SGDLS, CDR2 YYNGEE. The CDR3 contains 19 residues. J was trimmed by 0 bases and V by 3 bases; bases with no gene match: 11. The DNA of the CDR3 is TGTGCCAGCAGCGAGTGGAGAACTAGCGGGGGCCGCTCCTACAATGAGCAGTTCTTC. Translation gives CASSEWRTSGGRSYNEQFF.

The chain is built from TRBV27 and TRBJ2-2, with 9 positions matching TRBD1. Germline V CDR1 and CDR2: MNHEY, SMNVEV (reference sequence). V gave up 10 bases and J gave up 1 base; unmatched junction bases: 7. The CDR3 has 15 amino acids. The chain's CDR3 is CATLGGQGNTGELFF. The CDR3 bases are TGTGCCACCCTTGGGGGACAGGGGAACACCGGGGAGCTGTTTTTT.